This T cell receptor (beta chain) was documented in a study of early T cells in non-severe SARS-CoV-2 infection. Whole-study context: Sequencing of bulk RNA from unsorted whole blood was done, without chain pairing.

The CDR3 extends over 14 amino acids. Germline lookup yields CDR1 DFQATT and CDR2 SNEGSKA (reference sequence). Unmatched junction bases numbered 1, after V lost 1 base and J lost 5 bases. Findings and limits, study-wide: Lookups in VDJdb leaned toward anti-spike CD8 responses and missed private and CD4 specificities.

This clonotype was recorded many times. The antigen is unknown. The TCR library protocol was used to attach unique molecular identifiers. These identifiers were attached to individual cDNA molecules. MiXCR, run by TCRdb on the 5' RACE reads, gives a single entry per CDR3 protein. The table shows roughly 93,000 distinct CDR3 sequences, with under 15% occurring only once. This TCR was sampled from an adult who was a healthcare worker with PCR-confirmed SARS-CoV-2 infection or an uninfected control (not recorded which). V and J are TRBV20-1 and TRBJ2-2, with 10 bases that match TRBD1. Material: whole blood. CDR3 amino acids: CSARGDRGTGELFF. For the CDR3, the DNA is TGCAGTGCTAGAGGGGACAGGGGTACCGGGGAGCTGTTTTTT.